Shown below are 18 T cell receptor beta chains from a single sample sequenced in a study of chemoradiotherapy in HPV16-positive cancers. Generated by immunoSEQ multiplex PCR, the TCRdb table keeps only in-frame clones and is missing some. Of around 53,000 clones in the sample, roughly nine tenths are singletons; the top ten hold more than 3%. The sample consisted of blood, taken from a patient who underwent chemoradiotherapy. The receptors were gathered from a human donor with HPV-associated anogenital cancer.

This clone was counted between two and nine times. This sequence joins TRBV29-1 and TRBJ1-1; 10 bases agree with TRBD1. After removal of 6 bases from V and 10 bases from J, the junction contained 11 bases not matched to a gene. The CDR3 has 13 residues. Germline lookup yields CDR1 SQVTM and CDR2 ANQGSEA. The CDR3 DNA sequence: TGCAGCGTCCAGGTGGACAGGGGGATGGCAGCTTTCTTT. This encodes CSVQVDRGMAAFF.

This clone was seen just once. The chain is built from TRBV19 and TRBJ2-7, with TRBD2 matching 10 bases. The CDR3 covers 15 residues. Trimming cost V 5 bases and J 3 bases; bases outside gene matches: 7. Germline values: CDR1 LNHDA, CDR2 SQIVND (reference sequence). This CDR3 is CASSGLAGAFYEQYF. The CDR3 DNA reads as TGTGCCAGTAGTGGTCTAGCGGGGGCCTTCTACGAGCAGTACTTC.

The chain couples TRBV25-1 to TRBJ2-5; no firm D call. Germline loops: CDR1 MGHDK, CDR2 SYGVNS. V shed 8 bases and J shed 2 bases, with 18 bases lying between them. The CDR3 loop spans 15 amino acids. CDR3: CASATPSVPQETQYF. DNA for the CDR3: TGTGCCAGCGCAACTCCTAGTGTCCCTCAAGAGACCCAGTACTTC.

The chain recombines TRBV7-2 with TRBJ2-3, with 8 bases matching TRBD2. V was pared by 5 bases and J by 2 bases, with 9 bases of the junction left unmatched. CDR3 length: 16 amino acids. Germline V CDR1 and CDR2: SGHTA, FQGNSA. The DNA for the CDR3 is TGTGCCAGCAGCAAGAGCGGGGGCCCTTCCACAGATACGCAGTATTTT. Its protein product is CASSKSGGPSTDTQYF.

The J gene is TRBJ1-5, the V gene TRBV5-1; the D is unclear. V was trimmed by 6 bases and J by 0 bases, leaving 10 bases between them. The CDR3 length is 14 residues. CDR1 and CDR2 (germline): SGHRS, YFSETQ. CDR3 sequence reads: CASTTVYSNQPQHF. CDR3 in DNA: TGCGCCAGCACGACGGTATATAGCAATCAGCCCCAGCATTTT. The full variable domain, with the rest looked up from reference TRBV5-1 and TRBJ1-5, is KAGVTQTPRYLIKTRGQQVTLSCSPISGHRSVSWYQQTPGQGLQFLFEYFSETQRNKGNFPGRFSGRQFSNSRSEMNVSTLELGDSALYLCASTTVYSNQPQHFGDGTRLSIL.

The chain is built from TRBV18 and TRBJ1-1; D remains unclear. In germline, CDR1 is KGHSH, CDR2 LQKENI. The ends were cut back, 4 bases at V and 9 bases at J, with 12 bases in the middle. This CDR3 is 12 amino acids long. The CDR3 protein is CASSRQDGQAFF. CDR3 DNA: TGTGCCAGCTCACGTCAGGACGGACAAGCTTTCTTT.

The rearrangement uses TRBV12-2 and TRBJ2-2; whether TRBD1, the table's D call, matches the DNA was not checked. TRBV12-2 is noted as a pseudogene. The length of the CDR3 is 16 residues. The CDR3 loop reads CASRPEGDRNTGELFF. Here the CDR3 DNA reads TGTGCAAGTCGCCCCGAAGGGGACAGAAACACCGGGGAGCTGTTTTTT.

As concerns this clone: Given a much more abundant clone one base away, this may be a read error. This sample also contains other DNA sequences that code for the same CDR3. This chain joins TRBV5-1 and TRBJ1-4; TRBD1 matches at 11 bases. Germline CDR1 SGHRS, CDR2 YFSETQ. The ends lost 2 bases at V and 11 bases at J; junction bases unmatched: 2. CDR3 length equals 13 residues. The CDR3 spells CASSLGDRGKLFF. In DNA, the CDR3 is TGCGCCAGCAGCTTAGGGGACAGGGGGAAACTGTTTTTT.

CDR3 bases: TGCGCCAGCAGTGAGTATGCTGTGAATCAGCCCCAGCATTTT. Amino acids: CASSEYAVNQPQHF. The rearrangement joins TRBV10-2 to TRBJ1-5; no clear D. Germline V CDR1 and CDR2: WSHSY, SAAADI. The CDR3 sequence is 14 residues long. The V end lost 1 base, the J end lost 4 bases, and 8 bases lay between the germline ends.

CDR3 sequence reads: CASSIAADRGFQETQYF. The CDR3 bases are TGTGCCAGTAGTATAGCCGCGGACAGGGGGTTCCAAGAGACCCAGTACTTC. The rearrangement joins TRBV19 to TRBJ2-5, with TRBD1 identical over 10 bases. J gave up 1 base and V 1 base, and 6 bases lay outside the gene matches. The CDR3 consists of 17 residues. Germline values: CDR1 LNHDA, CDR2 SQIVND (reference sequence).

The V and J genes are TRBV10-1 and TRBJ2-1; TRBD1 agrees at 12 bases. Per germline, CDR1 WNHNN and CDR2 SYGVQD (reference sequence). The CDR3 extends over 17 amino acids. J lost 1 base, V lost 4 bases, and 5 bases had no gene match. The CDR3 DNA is TGCGCCAGCAGTGGCGGGACAGGGGGCAAGTCCTACAATGAGCAGTTCTTC. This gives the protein CASSGGTGGKSYNEQFF.

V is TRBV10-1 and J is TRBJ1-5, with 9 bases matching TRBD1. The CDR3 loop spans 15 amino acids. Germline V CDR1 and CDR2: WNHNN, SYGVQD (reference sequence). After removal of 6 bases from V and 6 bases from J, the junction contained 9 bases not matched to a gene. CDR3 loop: CASSKGQGIGQPQHF. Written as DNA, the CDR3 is TGCGCCAGCAGCAAAGGACAGGGGATCGGTCAGCCCCAGCATTTT.

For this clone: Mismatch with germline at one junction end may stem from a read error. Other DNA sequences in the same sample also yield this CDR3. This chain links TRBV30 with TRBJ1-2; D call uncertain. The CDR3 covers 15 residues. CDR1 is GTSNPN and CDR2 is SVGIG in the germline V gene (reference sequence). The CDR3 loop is CAWNKVLTSNYGHTF. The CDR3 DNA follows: TGTGCCTGGAACAAGGTTTTGACTTCTAACTATGGCCACACCTTC. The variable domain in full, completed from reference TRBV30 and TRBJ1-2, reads SQTIHQWPATLVQPVGSPLSLECTVEGTSNPNLYWYRQAAGRGLQLLFYSVGIGQISSEVPQNLSASRPQDRQFILSSKKLLLSDSGFYLCAWNKVLTSNYGHTFGSGTRLTVV.

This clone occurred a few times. The CDR3 DNA reads as TGTGCCAGCAGTTTAAGAGGACAGGGATGGACAAATCAGCCCCAGCATTTT. Its translation: CASSLRGQGWTNQPQHF. The chain has TRBV28 and TRBJ1-5; 8 nucleotides line up with TRBD1. Germline V gene lookup returns CDR1 MDHEN and CDR2 SYDVKM. The CDR3 spans 17 residues. V shed 2 bases and J 4 bases; nucleotides not matched to a gene: 10.

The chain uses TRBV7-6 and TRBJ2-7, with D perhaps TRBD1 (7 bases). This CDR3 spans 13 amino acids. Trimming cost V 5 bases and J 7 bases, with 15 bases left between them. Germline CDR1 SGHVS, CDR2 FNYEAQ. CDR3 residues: CASSPDREEEQYF. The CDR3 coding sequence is TGTGCCAGCAGCCCCGACAGGGAGGAAGAGCAGTACTTC.

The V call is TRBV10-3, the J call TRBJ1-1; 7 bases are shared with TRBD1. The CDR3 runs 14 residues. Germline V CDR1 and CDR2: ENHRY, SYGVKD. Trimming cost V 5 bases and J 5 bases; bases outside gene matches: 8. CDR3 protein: CAISQGGGRTEAFF. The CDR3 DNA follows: TGTGCCATCAGTCAGGGGGGGGGACGGACTGAAGCTTTCTTT.

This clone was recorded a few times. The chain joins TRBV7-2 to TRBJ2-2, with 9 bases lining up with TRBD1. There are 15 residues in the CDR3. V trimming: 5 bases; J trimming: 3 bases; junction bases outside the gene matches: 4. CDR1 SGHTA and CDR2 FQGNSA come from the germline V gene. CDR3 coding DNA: TGTGCCAGCAGCCCGTGGACAGGGGACACCGGGGAGCTGTTTTTT. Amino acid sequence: CASSPWTGDTGELFF.

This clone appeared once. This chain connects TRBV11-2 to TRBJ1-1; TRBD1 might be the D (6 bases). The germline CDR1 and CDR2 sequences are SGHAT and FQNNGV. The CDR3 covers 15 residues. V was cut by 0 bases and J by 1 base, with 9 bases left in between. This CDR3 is CASSLDVRGNTEAFF. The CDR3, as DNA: TGTGCCAGCAGCTTAGACGTCAGGGGGAACACTGAAGCTTTCTTT.